This entry features one T cell receptor beta chain sequence. These data come from a study of blood T cell repertoires in COVID-19. On the study more broadly: COVID-19 samples from acute and convalescent phases originated in the United States, Italy and Spain. Nucleic acid was either cDNA or gDNA, and it came from T cells, B-cell-depleted T cells, or PBMCs.

Original processing methods: Reference gene primer amplification gave estimated nucleated cell counts. Produced via immunoSEQ multiplex PCR; TCRdb's table is partial and in-frame only. For V, J and clone size, that table is used; D and trimming come from the DNA. The table shows under 75,000 clones, with under 90% occurring only once. Looked up from germline, CDR1 is SQVTM and CDR2 is ANQGSEA. V lost 3 bases, J lost 5 bases, and 12 bases lay in between. CDR3 length: 13 residues. The TCR comes from an older man who had recovered from COVID-19. The specimen was peripheral blood. The rearrangement uses TRBV29-1 and TRBJ2-3; D might be TRBD2 (7 bases). The CDR3 nucleotides read TGCAGCGTTGACTCGGGGGGCATAGATACGCAGTATTTT. It encodes CSVDSGGIDTQYF.